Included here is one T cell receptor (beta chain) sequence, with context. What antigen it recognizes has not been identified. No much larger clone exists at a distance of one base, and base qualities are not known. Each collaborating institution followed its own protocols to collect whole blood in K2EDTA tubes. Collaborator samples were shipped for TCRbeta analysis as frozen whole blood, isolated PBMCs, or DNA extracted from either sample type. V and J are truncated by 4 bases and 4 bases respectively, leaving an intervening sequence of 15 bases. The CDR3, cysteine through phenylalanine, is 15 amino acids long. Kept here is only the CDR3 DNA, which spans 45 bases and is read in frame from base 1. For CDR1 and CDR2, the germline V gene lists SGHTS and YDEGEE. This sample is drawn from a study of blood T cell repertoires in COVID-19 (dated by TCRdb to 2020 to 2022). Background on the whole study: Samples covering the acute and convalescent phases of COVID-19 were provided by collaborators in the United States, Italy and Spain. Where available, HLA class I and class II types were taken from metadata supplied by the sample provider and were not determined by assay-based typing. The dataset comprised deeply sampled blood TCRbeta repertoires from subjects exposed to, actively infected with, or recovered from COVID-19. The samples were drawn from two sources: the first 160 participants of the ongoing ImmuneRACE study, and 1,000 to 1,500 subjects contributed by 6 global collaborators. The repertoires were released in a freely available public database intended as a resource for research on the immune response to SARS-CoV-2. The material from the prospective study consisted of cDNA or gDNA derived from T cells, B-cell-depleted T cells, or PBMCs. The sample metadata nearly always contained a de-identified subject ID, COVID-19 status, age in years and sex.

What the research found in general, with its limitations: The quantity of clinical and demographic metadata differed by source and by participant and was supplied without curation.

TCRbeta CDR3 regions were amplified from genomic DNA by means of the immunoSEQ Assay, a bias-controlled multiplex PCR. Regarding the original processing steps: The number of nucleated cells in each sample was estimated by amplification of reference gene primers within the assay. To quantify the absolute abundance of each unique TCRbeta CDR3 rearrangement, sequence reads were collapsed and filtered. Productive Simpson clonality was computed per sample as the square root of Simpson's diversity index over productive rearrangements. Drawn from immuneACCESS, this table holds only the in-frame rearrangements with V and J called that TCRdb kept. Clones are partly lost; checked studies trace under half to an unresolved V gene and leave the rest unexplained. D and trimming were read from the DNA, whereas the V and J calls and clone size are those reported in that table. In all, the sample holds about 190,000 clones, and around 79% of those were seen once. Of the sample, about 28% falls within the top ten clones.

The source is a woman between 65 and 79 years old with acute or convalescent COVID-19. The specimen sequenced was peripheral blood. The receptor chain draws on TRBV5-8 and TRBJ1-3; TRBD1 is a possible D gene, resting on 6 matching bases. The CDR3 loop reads CASSRDTSVGNTIYF. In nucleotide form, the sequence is TGTGCCAGCAGCCGGGACACTTCAGTCGGAAACACCATATATTTT.